These 12 T cell receptor beta chains were all obtained from the same sample, sequenced in a study of blood T cell repertoires in COVID-19. Sequencing was performed with immunoSEQ multiplex PCR; in TCRdb, only in-frame clones are kept and a portion is missing. The sample shows 140,000 to 150,000 clones, approximately 90% of them seen only once. Input material: PBMCs or T cells enriched from blood (not recorded which). The receptors come from a woman under 40 with acute COVID-19.

V and J are TRBV28 and TRBJ1-1, with D perhaps TRBD1 (5 bases). This CDR3 has 16 residues. Germline values: CDR1 MDHEN, CDR2 SYDVKM. Trimming took off 6 bases at V and 3 bases at J, with 20 bases between the two ends. The CDR3 sequence: CASRAMQGRMDTEAFF. For the CDR3, the DNA is TGTGCCAGCAGAGCTATGCAGGGTAGGATGGACACTGAAGCTTTCTTT. Together with reference TRBV28 and TRBJ1-1, the CDR3 gives the full variable domain: DVKVTQSSRYLVKRTGEKVFLECVQDMDHENMFWYRQDPGLGLRLIYFSYDVKMKEKGDIPEGYSVSREKKERFSLILESASTNQTSMYLCASRAMQGRMDTEAFFGQGTRLTVV.

J is TRBJ2-3 and V is TRBV5-1; TRBD2 is a possible D gene (8 bases). Germline V gene sequence: CDR1 SGHRS, CDR2 YFSETQ. This CDR3 has 18 residues. The V and J ends lost 5 bases and 1 base respectively, with 23 bases between them. CDR3 protein: CASRTGRDGRAGTDTQYF. The CDR3 nucleotides are TGCGCCAGCAGGACAGGGAGAGACGGGAGGGCCGGCACAGATACGCAGTATTTT. Full variable domain (rest looked up from reference TRBV5-1 and TRBJ2-3): KAGVTQTPRYLIKTRGQQVTLSCSPISGHRSVSWYQQTPGQGLQFLFEYFSETQRNKGNFPGRFSGRQFSNSRSEMNVSTLELGDSALYLCASRTGRDGRAGTDTQYFGPGTRLTVL.

The chain carries TRBV7-2 and TRBJ1-2; 7 bases are a match to TRBD1. The germline gives CDR1 SGHTA, CDR2 FQGNSA. V was clipped by 5 bases and J by 1 base; unmatched bases: 7. The CDR3 spans 15 residues. The CDR3, as DNA: TGTGCCAGCAGCCCCGGGACAGCGATTAACTATGGCTACACCTTC. Its protein product is CASSPGTAINYGYTF.

This chain uses TRBV19 with TRBJ2-1; possible D gene TRBD2, 5 bases. Trimming stripped 0 bases from V and 2 bases from J, with 8 bases between. CDR3 length equals 15 residues. Per germline, CDR1 LNHDA and CDR2 SQIVND (reference sequence). CDR3 DNA: TGTGCCAGTAGTATAGATCGAGGGCCCTACAATGAGCAGTTCTTC. Amino acids: CASSIDRGPYNEQFF.

J is TRBJ2-2 and V is TRBV4-3; TRBD2 matches at 8 bases. CDR1 is LGHNA, CDR2 YSLEER, per germline. The V gene end was trimmed by 6 bases and the J gene end by 6 bases; junction bases not matched to a gene: 9. The CDR3 has 15 residues. CDR3 residues: CASSLGLEVSGELFF. Here the CDR3 DNA reads TGCGCCAGCAGTCTGGGACTAGAAGTTTCCGGGGAGCTGTTTTTT.

The V and J genes are TRBV15 and TRBJ1-3; D gene ambiguous. Germline V gene data show CDR1 as LNHNV and CDR2 as YYDKDF (reference sequence). The CDR3 is made up of 16 amino acids. The ends were cut back, 1 base at V and 0 bases at J, with 10 bases in the middle. This CDR3 reads CATSRVSTGSGNTIYF. CDR3 bases: TGTGCCACCAGCAGAGTTTCCACTGGCTCTGGAAACACCATATATTTT.

The chain links TRBV6-1 to TRBJ1-5; no reliable D call. Trimming cost V 1 base and J 4 bases, with 8 bases left between them. Germline loops: CDR1 MNHNS, CDR2 SASEGT. This CDR3 has 14 residues. The DNA of the CDR3 is TGTGCCAGCAGTGAAGGCGGAGAGAATCAGCCCCAGCATTTT. Amino acid sequence: CASSEGGENQPQHF.

The chain employs TRBV19 and TRBJ1-3; 9 nucleotides line up with TRBD1. V trimming: 10 bases; J trimming: 0 bases; junction bases outside the gene matches: 7. Germline V gene data show CDR1 as LNHDA and CDR2 as SQIVND (reference sequence). This CDR3 comprises 15 residues. The chain's CDR3 is CAIAGTGTSGNTIYF. CDR3 bases: TGTGCCATCGCCGGGACAGGGACCTCTGGAAACACCATATATTTT. Full variable domain (remainder filled in from reference TRBV19 and TRBJ1-3): DGGITQSPKYLFRKEGQNVTLSCEQNLNHDAMYWYRQDPGQGLRLIYYSQIVNDFQKGDIAEGYSVSREKKESFPLTVTSAQKNPTAFYLCAIAGTGTSGNTIYFGEGSWLTVV.

This chain links TRBV28 with TRBJ1-2; D is unclear. The V gene's germline CDR1 is MDHEN and CDR2 SYDVKM. V lost 8 bases to trimming and J lost 4 bases, with 17 bases between them. The CDR3 loop spans 14 amino acids. Here the CDR3 reads CASGFGGSAYGYTF. The CDR3 region has the DNA TGTGCCAGCGGGTTCGGAGGGAGCGCCTATGGCTACACCTTC.

The V gene is TRBV2, the J gene TRBJ1-5, with D uncertain. Trimming removed 8 bases at V and 1 base at J, with 12 bases between. The CDR3 runs to 14 residues. The V gene's germline CDR1 is SNHLY and CDR2 FYNNEI. CDR3 sequence (DNA): TGTGCCAGCTCAGGCGGGAAGAGCAATCAGCCCCAGCATTTT. Its translation: CASSGGKSNQPQHF. Full variable domain (rest looked up from reference TRBV2 and TRBJ1-5): EPEVTQTPSHQVTQMGQEVILRCVPISNHLYFYWYRQILGQKVEFLVSFYNNEISEKSEIFDDQFSVERPDGSNFTLKIRSTKLEDSAMYFCASSGGKSNQPQHFGDGTRLSIL.

The rearrangement uses TRBV2 and TRBJ1-5; no clear D gene. The V end lost 3 bases, the J end lost 6 bases, and 6 bases lay between the germline ends. The CDR3 consists of 12 residues. CDR1 SNHLY and CDR2 FYNNEI come from the germline V gene. The CDR3 spells CASSDYGQPQHF. The CDR3 DNA follows: TGTGCCAGCAGTGACTACGGTCAGCCCCAGCATTTT.

This clone was seen just once. Here the CDR3 reads CASSFGLAGVGEQYF. The CDR3 DNA reads as TGTGCCAGCAGCTTCGGTTTAGCGGGAGTGGGGGAGCAGTACTTC. J is TRBJ2-7 and V is TRBV11-3; 9 positions agree with TRBD2. V shed 3 bases and J 7 bases; nucleotides not matched to a gene: 10. This CDR3 is 15 amino acids long. Per germline, CDR1 SGHNT and CDR2 YENEEA.